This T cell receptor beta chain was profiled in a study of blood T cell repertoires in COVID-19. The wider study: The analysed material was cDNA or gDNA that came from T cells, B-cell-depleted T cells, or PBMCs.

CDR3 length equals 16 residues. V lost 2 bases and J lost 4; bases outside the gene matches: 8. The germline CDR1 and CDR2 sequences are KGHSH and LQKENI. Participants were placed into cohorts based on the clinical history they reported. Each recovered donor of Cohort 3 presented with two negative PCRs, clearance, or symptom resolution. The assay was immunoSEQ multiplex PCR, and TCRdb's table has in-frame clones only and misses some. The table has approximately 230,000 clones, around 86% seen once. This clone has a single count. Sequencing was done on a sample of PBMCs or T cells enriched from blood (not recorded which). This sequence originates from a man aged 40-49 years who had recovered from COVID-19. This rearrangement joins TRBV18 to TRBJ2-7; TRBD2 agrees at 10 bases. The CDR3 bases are TGTGCCAGCTCACCAAGCCTAGCGGGAGTTCTTTACGAGCAGTACTTC. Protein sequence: CASSPSLAGVLYEQYF. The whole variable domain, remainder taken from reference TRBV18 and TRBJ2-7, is NAGVMQNPRHLVRRRGQEARLRCSPMKGHSHVYWYRQLPEEGLKFMVYLQKENIIDESGMPKERFSAEFPKEGPSILRIQQVVRGDSAAYFCASSPSLAGVLYEQYFGPGTRLTVT.